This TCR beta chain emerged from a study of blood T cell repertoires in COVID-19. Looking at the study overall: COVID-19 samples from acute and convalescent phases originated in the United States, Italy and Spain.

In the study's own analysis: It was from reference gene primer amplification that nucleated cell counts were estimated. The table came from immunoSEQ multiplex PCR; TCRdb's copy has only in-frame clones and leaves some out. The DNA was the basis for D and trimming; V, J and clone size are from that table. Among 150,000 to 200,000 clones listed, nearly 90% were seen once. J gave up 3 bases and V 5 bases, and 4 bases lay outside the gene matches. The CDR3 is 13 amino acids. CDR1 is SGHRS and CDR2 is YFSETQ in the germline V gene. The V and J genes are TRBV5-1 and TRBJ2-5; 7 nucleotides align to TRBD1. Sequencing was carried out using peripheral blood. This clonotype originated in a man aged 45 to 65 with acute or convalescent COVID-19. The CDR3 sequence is CASSTTGEETQYF. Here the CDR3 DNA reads TGCGCCAGCAGTACCACAGGGGAAGAGACCCAGTACTTC.